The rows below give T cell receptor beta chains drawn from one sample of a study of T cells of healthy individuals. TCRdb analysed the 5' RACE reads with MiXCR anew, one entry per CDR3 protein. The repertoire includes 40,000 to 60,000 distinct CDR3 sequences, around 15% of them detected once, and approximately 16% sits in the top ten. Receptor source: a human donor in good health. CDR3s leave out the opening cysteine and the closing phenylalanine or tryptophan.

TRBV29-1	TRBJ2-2	SVDPGGVTGELF
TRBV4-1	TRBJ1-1	ASSQIMGGHSRNTEAF
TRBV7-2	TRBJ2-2	ASSSKGPGELF
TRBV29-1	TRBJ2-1	SVGESSYNEQF
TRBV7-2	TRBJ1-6	ASSSGQDNSPLH
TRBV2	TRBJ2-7	ASTAGRGVDEQY
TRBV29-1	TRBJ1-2	SVEAGDQGYT
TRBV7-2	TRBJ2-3	ASSSSGGPDTQY
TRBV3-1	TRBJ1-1	ASSQEPRSTEAF
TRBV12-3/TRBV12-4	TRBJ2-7	ASSRDPSGEQY
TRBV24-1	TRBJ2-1	ATSDLGGQGRYNEQF
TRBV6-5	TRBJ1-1	ASSYSTRGSAEAF
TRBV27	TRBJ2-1	ASSFRMYGLAGGSNSYNEQF
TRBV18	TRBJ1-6	ASSPGQGDNSPLH
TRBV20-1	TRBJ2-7	SARDPGQGLYEQY
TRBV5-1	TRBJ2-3	ASSLGGWLSADTQY
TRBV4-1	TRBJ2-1	ASSQGFGTAGLYNEQF
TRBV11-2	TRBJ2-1	ASASLGGSNEQF
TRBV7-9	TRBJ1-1	ASSLVSPDTEAF
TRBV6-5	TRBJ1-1	ASKPGQTRNTEAF
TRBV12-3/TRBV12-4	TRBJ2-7	ASSPNRDSFYEQY
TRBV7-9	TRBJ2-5	ASSLGPTIQETQY
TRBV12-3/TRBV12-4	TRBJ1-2	ASSFYGYGYT
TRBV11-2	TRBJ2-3	ASRLLAGGSTDTQY
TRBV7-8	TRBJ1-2	ASSLVGQEGEGYT
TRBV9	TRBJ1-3	ASSVWDRGSAGNTIY
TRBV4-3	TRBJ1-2	ASSQVVADYGYT
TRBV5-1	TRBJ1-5	ASSLDGGNKPQH
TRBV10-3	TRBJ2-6	AISHRGPSEGNVLT
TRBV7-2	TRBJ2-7	ASSYSVGGGNYEQY
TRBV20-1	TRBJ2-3	SARDVERPSTDTQY
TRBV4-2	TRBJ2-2	ASSQEGLTNTGELF
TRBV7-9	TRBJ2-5	ASSLGVPAGGETQY
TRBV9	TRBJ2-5	ASSVPGLAETQY
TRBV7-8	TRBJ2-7	ASSAGTGGEQY
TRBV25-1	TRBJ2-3	ASSASGGPYTQY
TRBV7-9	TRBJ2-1	ASSLDRKGNEQF
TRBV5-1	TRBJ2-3	ASSFRSSGADTQY
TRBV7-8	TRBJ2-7	ASSLAPGIYEQY
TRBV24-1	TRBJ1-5	ATSDGTGDFSNQPQH
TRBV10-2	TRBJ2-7	ASSESKGAGEQY
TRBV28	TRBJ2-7	ASTFLTMRNGVNYEQY
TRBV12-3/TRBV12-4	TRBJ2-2	ASQGSGELF
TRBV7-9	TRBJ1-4	ASSYPSRGQGNEKLF
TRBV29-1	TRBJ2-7	SDGQGTTSYEQY
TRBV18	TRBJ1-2	ASSPDREYGYT
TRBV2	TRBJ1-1	ASSSSGGTEAF
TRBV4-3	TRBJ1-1	ASSQVRGGTEAF
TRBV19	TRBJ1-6	ASSIVGGNSPLH
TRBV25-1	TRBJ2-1	ASSDQRSSYNEQF
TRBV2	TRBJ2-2	ASSYISNTGELF
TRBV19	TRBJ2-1	ASSIGISYNEQF